Following are 13 T cell receptor beta chains from one sample sequenced in a study of glioma-infiltrating T cells. Amplification of TCR alpha and beta CDR3 regions from RNA used iRepertoire nested multiplex PCR. One entry per CDR3 protein, called by TCRdb with MiXCR from the multiplex PCR reads. The sample consists of around 180,000 distinct CDR3 sequences, roughly 45% of them appearing once. The sample taken for sequencing was glioma tissue, nonneoplastic brain tissue, or PBMCs (not recorded which). These receptors all stem from a human donor with low-grade glioma or glioblastoma, undergoing nonglioma brain surgery, or in good health (not recorded which).

Only a few counts were recorded for this clonotype. This chain links TRBV20-1 with TRBJ2-2; 8 bases are shared with TRBD1. Germline trimming cut 6 bases from V and 1 base from J; bases unmatched to any gene: 7. Germline V lookup: CDR1 DFQATT, CDR2 SNEGSKA (reference sequence). The CDR3 extends over 15 amino acids. Written as DNA, the CDR3 is TGCAGTGCCACACCCGGGACAGGGAACACCGGGGAGCTGTTTTTT. This codes for CSATPGTGNTGELFF.

This rearrangement joins TRBV19 to TRBJ1-1; D not certain. Trimming took 1 base from V and 2 from J, leaving 20 bases between them. CDR1 is LNHDA, CDR2 SQIVND, per germline (reference sequence). This CDR3 is built from 18 residues. Here the CDR3 DNA reads TGTGCCAGTAGTATAGTAAATCGGCTTTCAGGCGGTAACACTGAAGCTTTCTTT. Protein sequence: CASSIVNRLSGGNTEAFF.

The rearrangement joins TRBV29-1 to TRBJ2-1; D is unclear. The length of the CDR3 is 12 residues. The V and J ends lost 1 base and 9 bases respectively, with 10 bases between them. Germline lookup yields CDR1 SQVTM and CDR2 ANQGSEA. CDR3 in DNA: TGCAGCGTTGAAGGTCCCGGTATTGAGCAGTTCTTC. Translation: CSVEGPGIEQFF.

This clonotype came up many times. The rearrangement links TRBV25-1 to TRBJ2-3; D is ambiguous. Germline values: CDR1 MGHDK, CDR2 SYGVNS. V gave up 0 bases and J gave up 2 bases, with 3 bases separating them. The CDR3 consists of 13 residues. CDR3 amino acids: CASSEYFTDTQYF. Written as DNA, the CDR3 is TGTGCCAGCAGTGAATATTTCACAGATACGCAGTATTTT.

This clonotype has at least ten counts. The chain employs TRBV25-1 and TRBJ2-1; 11 bases match TRBD2. This CDR3 spans 16 amino acids. Germline V lookup: CDR1 MGHDK, CDR2 SYGVNS. With V trimmed by 3 bases and J by 6 bases, 7 bases remained unmatched. In DNA, the CDR3 is TGTGCCAGCAGTGATCTCGCACTAGCGGGAGCCAATGAGCAGTTCTTC. Translating it yields CASSDLALAGANEQFF.

This clonotype was picked up a small number of times. V usage is TRBV5-1 and J usage is TRBJ2-7; 10 nucleotides match TRBD2. Germline V gene data show CDR1 as SGHRS and CDR2 as YFSETQ. This CDR3 spans 15 amino acids. The V gene end was trimmed by 0 bases and the J gene end by 5 bases; junction bases not matched to a gene: 5. The CDR3 loop reads CASSLDVLAGDEQYF. For the CDR3, the DNA is TGCGCCAGCAGCTTGGATGTGCTAGCGGGAGACGAGCAGTACTTC.

The rearrangement uses TRBV5-4 and TRBJ2-7, with D perhaps assigned TRBD1 or TRBD2 (5 bases each). Trimming left V 2 bases short and J 2 bases short, with 17 bases between. CDR3 length: 16 residues. Germline values: CDR1 SGHNT, CDR2 YYREEE (reference sequence). The CDR3 DNA reads as TGTGCCAGCAGCTTCGGTCAACGGGGCTTACCCTACGAGCAGTACTTC. Amino acids: CASSFGQRGLPYEQYF.

The rearrangement uses TRBV28 and TRBJ1-1; no clear D. Germline CDR1 MDHEN, CDR2 SYDVKM. This CDR3 spans 15 amino acids. V lost 5 bases and J 1 base, leaving 14 bases between the germline ends. CDR3 bases: TGTGCCAGCAGTAAGAGAGGGATTCAGAACACTGAAGCTTTCTTT. Translation: CASSKRGIQNTEAFF.

The chain uses TRBV2 and TRBJ2-7; 7 positions agree with TRBD1. The CDR3 loop spans 12 amino acids. The V gene end was trimmed by 8 bases and the J gene end by 6 bases; junction bases not matched to a gene: 7. Germline CDR1 is SNHLY and CDR2 is FYNNEI. CDR3 nucleotide sequence: TGTGCCAGCCGACAGGGAGTGAGCGAGCAGTACTTC. As protein: CASRQGVSEQYF.

For this clonotype: Just one base apart from a much larger clone, this may be a read error. This chain links TRBV20-1 with TRBJ2-3; perhaps TRBD2 as D (5 bases). CDR3 size: 15 residues. Germline V gene sequence: CDR1 DFQATT, CDR2 SNEGSKA (reference sequence). DNA of the CDR3: TGCAGTGCTAGGGCTATTACGGAGGTTCCAGATACGCAGTGTTTT. It yields the protein CSARAITEVPDTQCF.

In this sample, this clonotype turned up many times. The V gene is TRBV27, the J gene TRBJ2-5; no clear D. The CDR3 sequence is 12 residues long. Germline assignment: CDR1 MNHEY and CDR2 SMNVEV (reference sequence). Deletions cut 8 bases from V and 0 bases from J, with 7 bases between. DNA of the CDR3: TGTGCCAGCGTGGGGTACCAAGAGACCCAGTACTTC. The encoded protein is CASVGYQETQYF.

The rearrangement links TRBV29-1 to TRBJ1-4, with D perhaps matching TRBD1 (6 bases). Trimming left V 4 bases short and J 3 bases short, with 9 bases between. The germline gives CDR1 SQVTM, CDR2 ANQGSEA. The CDR3 spans 13 residues. This CDR3 is CSVGRGANEKLFF. The CDR3 DNA is TGCAGCGTTGGAAGGGGGGCTAATGAAAAACTGTTTTTT.

About this clonotype itself: Its ends do not fully match the called genes, so a read error is possible. CDR3 nucleotides: TGTGCCAGCAGTACGACAGGGGTGTACAATGAGCAGTTATTC. This sequence encodes CASSTTGVYNEQLF. The chain carries TRBV28 and TRBJ2-1; the match to TRBD1 covers 8 bases. CDR3 length equals 14 residues. CDR1 is MDHEN, CDR2 SYDVKM, per germline.